This T cell receptor (beta chain) is from a study of a mutant IDH1 vaccine in newly diagnosed glioma. For the study at large: Vaccination started 4-6 weeks after radiotherapy alone, or with temozolomide cycles.

General study points: Of all patients, 93.3% showed vaccine-induced immune responses. Any relationship between pseudoprogression and changes in top peripheral T cell clonotypes seemed absent.

About this clone: Antigen: not known.

TCRdb's copy holds only in-frame clones and misses some; the assay was immunoSEQ multiplex PCR. The sample yields 35,000 to 40,000 clones, 84% seen once. Time point here: week 11, during vaccination. The content of each vaccine dose was 300 ug of mutant IDH1 20-mer peptide, and topical imiquimod accompanied it. Astrocytomas that were new, WHO grade 3 or 4, IDH1-mutant and ATRX-lost were present in the donors. This material consisted of PBMCs, taken from a glioma patient whose treatment included an IDH1 peptide vaccine. The receptor comes from a man in his forties or fifties with glioma.

CDR3 loop: CASSQRESGEQYF. The CDR3 DNA follows: TGTGCCAGCAGCCAACGGGAGTCGGGTGAGCAGTACTTC. The chain has TRBV7-3 and TRBJ2-7; the D gene is possibly TRBD2 (6 bases). Germline lookup yields CDR1 SGHTA and CDR2 FQGTGA. This CDR3 has 13 amino acids. Trimming stripped 5 bases from V and 7 bases from J, with 15 bases between.